The following is a T cell receptor beta chain sequence with its context. Its specificity is not known. During its preparation, the TCRbeta library received unique molecular identifiers. TCRdb redid the calling of the PCR reads with MiXCR, one entry per CDR3 protein. The table includes about 300,000 distinct CDR3 sequences, almost 8% detected once. This entry belongs to a study of T-cell reconstitution after alpha-beta-depleted transplantation in children. General study results and limits: Newly made T cells mostly supplied T-cell counts and diversity one year after transplant. Reportedly, only several hundred clones from non-depleted graft cells drove alpha-beta T-cell counts at about two months.

The CDR3 is 14 amino acids. The V and J ends lost 7 bases and 0 bases, in that order; junction bases with no gene match: 7. Looked up from germline, CDR1 is SQVTM and CDR2 is ANQGSEA. Specimen: peripheral blood, collected 360 days after TCRalphabeta/CD19-depleted stem cell transplant. The J gene is TRBJ2-7, the V gene TRBV29-1, with TRBD1 matching over 9 bases. The sequence was collected from a female patient aged 2-10 years who had a stem cell transplant for Fanconi anemia, so the T cells may come from the graft donor. The CDR3 nucleotides read TGCAGCGCGCGCCGGGACAGGGACTCCTACGAGCAGTACTTC. The encoded protein is CSARRDRDSYEQYF.